The rows below give T cell receptor beta chains drawn from one sample of a study of long-term antiretroviral therapy in people with HIV. Some clones are missing from TCRdb's copy, which holds only in-frame ones; the method was immunoSEQ multiplex PCR. The data show about 21,000 clones, about four fifths seen once. Here the sequenced sample was unsorted PBMCs, taken 0.1 years before starting antiretroviral therapy. The receptors come from a man in his forties with HIV. The CDR3 runs from the conserved cysteine through the conserved F or W. Each record gives: V gene, clone size, CDR3 protein. Not every row has a clone size; where given, it reads once, few, many or a size class.

>TRBV6-5|-
CASSYQGQGQETQYF
>TRBV6-5|-
CASGTGRAGELFF
>TRBV29-1|-
CSVDSAGLEFF
>TRBV19|-
CASSIRQLYGYTF
>TRBV30|-
CAWGYGRAKNIQYF
>TRBV28|-
CASSLDQFTDTQYF
>TRBV5-1|-
CASSFGTSGGSEQFF
>TRBV6-6|once
CASSYSRDNNEQYF
>TRBV25-1|-
CASSEFVLQETQYF
>TRBV4-3|-
CASSPGQGDSYTF
>TRBV27|-
CASSLAPGVGGELFF
>TRBV4-2|few
CASSQRVNTGELFF
>TRBV2|-
CASRKTGSDNSPLHF
>TRBV9|-
CASSSGLANTGELFF
>TRBV5-6|-
CASSLRLAGTTSTDTQYF
>TRBV2|-
CASSALPETQYF
>TRBV7-2|-
CASSLVGTSGSNEQFF
>TRBV9|-
CASSRQGSGNQPQHF
>TRBV21-1|-
CASSKIATRRHGHSNTEAFF
>TRBV11-2|-
CASSLDRGAGYTF
>TRBV28|-
CASIPSGNTYEQYF
>TRBV7-8|-
CASSSDRGGQPQHF
>TRBV28|-
CASSLWGVSGNTIYF
>TRBV30|-
CACHRTGLSMANTEAFF
>TRBV28|-
CASSLSPPAANYGYTF
>TRBV7-2|-
CASRKPGQYTEAFF
>TRBV6-1|-
CASSEEAGQITDTQYF
>TRBV2|few
CAGQPGGSGLQETQYF
>TRBV18|-
CASSPRTGGNNYGYTF
>TRBV4-1|few
CASSQEWGNTEAFF
>TRBV4-1|-
CASSQDTGTGELFF
>TRBV6-5|-
CASSYRETQYF
>TRBV4-1|-
CASSQGQGGEQPQHF
>TRBV9|-
CASSVAERQPQHF
>TRBV6-5|-
CATHATGRNTIYF
>TRBV19|-
CASSIDSGGHSYEQYF
>TRBV25-1|-
CASSDPDRVTEAFF
>TRBV19|-
CASSFSSHNGQYF
>TRBV7-2|-
CASSYGGAGYEQYF
>TRBV25-1|-
CASTTSGQGYGYTF
>TRBV28|-
CASSSGPSYEQYF
>TRBV6-5|-
CASGQGYEQYF
>TRBV7-6|-
CASSPQSGGLGEQYF
>TRBV7-9|-
CASSLHPTFYEQYF
>TRBV6-6|-
CASSYERGGTKETQYF
>TRBV9|-
CASSVGASGGRTDTQYF
>TRBV6-6|-
CATNRGYGYTF